A selection of T cell receptor beta chains follows, all from one sample in a study of beta chain features in type 1 diabetes. Profiling relied on immunoSEQ multiplex PCR, and the TCRdb table lists in-frame clones only, not all of them. The sample has hundreds of thousands of clones; about 32% are singletons. Specimen: naive CD4+ T cells from blood. The receptors were gathered from a man between 18 and 35 years old in good health. The CDR3 runs from the conserved cysteine through the conserved F or W. A D gene is named only where the DNA matches it firmly. A row's size may be missing; if present it is once, few, many or a size class.

j_gene: TRBJ2-3
len: 17
abundance: few
v_gene: TRBV11-2
d_gene: TRBD2
CDR3nt: TGTGCCAGCAGCTTAAGGGCTAGCGGGAGTAACACAGATACGCAGTATTTT
CDR3aa: CASSLRASGSNTDTQYF

j_gene: TRBJ2-5
len: 14
abundance: few
v_gene: TRBV7-9
d_gene: -
CDR3nt: TGTGCCAGCAGCTTAGGGACGGCACAAGAGACCCAGTACTTC
CDR3aa: CASSLGTAQETQYF

j_gene: TRBJ2-7
len: 14
abundance: few
v_gene: TRBV30
d_gene: -
CDR3nt: TGTGCCTGGAGCGGAACCGGGACACGCTACGAGCAGTACTTC
CDR3aa: CAWSGTGTRYEQYF

j_gene: TRBJ2-5
len: 18
abundance: few
v_gene: TRBV4-1
d_gene: TRBD2
CDR3nt: TGCGCCAGCAGCCAATTAATTACGGCGGGAGGGCCGGGAGAGACCCAGTACTTC
CDR3aa: CASSQLITAGGPGETQYF

j_gene: TRBJ2-5
len: 14
abundance: few
v_gene: TRBV21-1
d_gene: -
CDR3nt: TGTGCCAGCAGCCGCGGACAGGGCGTCGAGACCCAGTACTTC
CDR3aa: CASSRGQGVETQYF

j_gene: TRBJ2-1
len: 13
abundance: few
v_gene: TRBV6-6
d_gene: -
CDR3nt: TGTGCCAGCAGTTCGGGACCCTACAATGAGCAGTTCTTC
CDR3aa: CASSSGPYNEQFF

j_gene: TRBJ2-5
len: 16
abundance: once
v_gene: TRBV9
d_gene: -
CDR3nt: TGTGCCAGCAGTCTTAACCCGGGACCCTCGGTGGAGACCCAGTACTTC
CDR3aa: CASSLNPGPSVETQYF

j_gene: TRBJ2-7
len: 14
abundance: -
v_gene: TRBV6-6
d_gene: TRBD1
CDR3nt: TGTGCCAGCAGTATCCCCACAGGGGGCTACGAGCAGTACTTC
CDR3aa: CASSIPTGGYEQYF

j_gene: TRBJ2-5
len: 14
abundance: few
v_gene: TRBV7-2
d_gene: -
CDR3nt: TGTGCCAGCAGCTTGTTGGCGGGGTACGAGACCCAGTACTTC
CDR3aa: CASSLLAGYETQYF

j_gene: TRBJ2-5
len: 14
abundance: -
v_gene: TRBV4-2
d_gene: -
CDR3nt: TGTGCCAGCAGCCAAGCCCTTTCTCAGGAGACCCAGTACTTC
CDR3aa: CASSQALSQETQYF

j_gene: TRBJ2-1
len: 16
abundance: few
v_gene: TRBV7-9
d_gene: TRBD2
CDR3nt: TGTGCCAGCAGATCCAAGGTTGGACTAGCGGGAAATGAGCAGTTCTTC
CDR3aa: CASRSKVGLAGNEQFF

j_gene: TRBJ1-2
len: 14
abundance: -
v_gene: TRBV10-3
d_gene: -
CDR3nt: TGTGCCATCAATCCCCGACAGGCTAACTATGGCTACACCTTC
CDR3aa: CAINPRQANYGYTF

j_gene: TRBJ2-7
len: 14
abundance: -
v_gene: TRBV9
d_gene: -
CDR3nt: TGTGCCAGCAGCACGGACATCACACCACAGGAGCAGTACTTC
CDR3aa: CASSTDITPQEQYF

j_gene: TRBJ2-1
len: 13
abundance: -
v_gene: TRBV6-1
d_gene: -
CDR3nt: TGTGCCAGCAGTGAAGCCGGGACTGGATGGCAGTTCTTC
CDR3aa: CASSEAGTGWQFF